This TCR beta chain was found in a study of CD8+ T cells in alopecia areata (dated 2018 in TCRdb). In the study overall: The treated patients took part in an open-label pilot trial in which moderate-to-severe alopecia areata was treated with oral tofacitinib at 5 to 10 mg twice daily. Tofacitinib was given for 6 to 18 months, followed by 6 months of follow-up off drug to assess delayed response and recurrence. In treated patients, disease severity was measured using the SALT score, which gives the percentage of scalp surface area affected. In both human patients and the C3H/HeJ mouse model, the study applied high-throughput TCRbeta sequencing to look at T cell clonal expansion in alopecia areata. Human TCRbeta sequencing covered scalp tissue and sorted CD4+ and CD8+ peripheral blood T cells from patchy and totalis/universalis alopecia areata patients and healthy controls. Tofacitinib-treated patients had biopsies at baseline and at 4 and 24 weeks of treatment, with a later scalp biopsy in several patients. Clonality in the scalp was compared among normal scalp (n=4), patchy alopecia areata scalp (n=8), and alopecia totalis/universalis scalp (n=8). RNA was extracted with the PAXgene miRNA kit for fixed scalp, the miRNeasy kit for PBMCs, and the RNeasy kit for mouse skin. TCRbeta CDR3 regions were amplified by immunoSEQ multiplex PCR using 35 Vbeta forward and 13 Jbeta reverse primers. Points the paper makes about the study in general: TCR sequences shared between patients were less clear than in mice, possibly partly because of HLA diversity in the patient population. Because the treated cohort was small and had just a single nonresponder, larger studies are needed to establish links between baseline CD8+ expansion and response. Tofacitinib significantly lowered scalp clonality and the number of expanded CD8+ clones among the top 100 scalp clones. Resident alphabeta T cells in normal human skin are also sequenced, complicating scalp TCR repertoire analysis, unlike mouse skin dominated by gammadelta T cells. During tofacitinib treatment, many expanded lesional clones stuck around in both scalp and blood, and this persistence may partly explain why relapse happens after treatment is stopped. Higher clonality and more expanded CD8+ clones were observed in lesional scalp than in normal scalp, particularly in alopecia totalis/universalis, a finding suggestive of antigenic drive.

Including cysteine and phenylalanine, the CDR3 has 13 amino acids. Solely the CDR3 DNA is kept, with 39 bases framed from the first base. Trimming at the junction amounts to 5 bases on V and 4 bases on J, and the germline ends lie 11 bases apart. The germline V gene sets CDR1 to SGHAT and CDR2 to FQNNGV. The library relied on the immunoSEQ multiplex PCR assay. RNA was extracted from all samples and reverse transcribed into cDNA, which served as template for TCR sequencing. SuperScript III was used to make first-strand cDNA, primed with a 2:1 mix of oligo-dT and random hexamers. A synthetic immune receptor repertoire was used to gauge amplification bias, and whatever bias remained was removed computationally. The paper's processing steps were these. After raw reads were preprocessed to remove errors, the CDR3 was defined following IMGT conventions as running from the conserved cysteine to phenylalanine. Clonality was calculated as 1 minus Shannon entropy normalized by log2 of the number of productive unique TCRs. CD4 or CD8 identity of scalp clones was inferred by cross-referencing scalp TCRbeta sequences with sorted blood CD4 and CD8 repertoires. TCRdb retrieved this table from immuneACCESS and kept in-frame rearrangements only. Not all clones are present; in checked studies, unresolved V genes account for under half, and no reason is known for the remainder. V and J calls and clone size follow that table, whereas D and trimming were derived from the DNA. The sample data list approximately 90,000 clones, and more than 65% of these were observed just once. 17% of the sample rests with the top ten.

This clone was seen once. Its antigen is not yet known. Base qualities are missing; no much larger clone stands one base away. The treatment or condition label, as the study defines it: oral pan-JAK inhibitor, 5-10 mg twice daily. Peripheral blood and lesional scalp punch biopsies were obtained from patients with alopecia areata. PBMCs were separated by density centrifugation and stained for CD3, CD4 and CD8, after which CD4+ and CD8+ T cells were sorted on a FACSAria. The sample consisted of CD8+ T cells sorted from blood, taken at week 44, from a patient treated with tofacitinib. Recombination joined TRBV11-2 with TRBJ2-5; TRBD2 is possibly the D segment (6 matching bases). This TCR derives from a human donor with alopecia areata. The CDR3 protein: CASSPTGVETQYF. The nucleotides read TGTGCCAGCAGCCCTACGGGGGTAGAGACCCAGTACTTC.